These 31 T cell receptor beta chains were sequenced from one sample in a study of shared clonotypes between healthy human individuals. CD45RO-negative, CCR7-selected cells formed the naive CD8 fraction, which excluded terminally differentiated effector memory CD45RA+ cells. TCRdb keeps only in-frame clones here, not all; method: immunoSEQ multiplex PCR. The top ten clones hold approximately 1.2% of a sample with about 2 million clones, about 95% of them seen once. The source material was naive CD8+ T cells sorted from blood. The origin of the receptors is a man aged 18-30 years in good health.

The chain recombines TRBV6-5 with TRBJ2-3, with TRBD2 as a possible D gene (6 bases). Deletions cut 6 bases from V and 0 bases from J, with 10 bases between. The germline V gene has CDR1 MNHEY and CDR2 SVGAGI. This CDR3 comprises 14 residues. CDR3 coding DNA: TGTGCCAGCAGGGGACTTCCGAGCACAGATACGCAGTATTTT. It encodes CASRGLPSTDTQYF.

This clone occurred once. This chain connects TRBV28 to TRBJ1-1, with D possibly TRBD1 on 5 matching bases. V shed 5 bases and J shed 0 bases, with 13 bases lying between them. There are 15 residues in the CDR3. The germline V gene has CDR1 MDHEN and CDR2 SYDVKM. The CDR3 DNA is TGTGCCAGCAGTGCCCGGGGCACCCTGAACACTGAAGCTTTCTTT. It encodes CASSARGTLNTEAFF.

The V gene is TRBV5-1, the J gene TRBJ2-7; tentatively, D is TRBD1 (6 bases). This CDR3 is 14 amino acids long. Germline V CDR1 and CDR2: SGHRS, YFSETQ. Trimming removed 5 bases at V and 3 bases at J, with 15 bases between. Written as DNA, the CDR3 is TGCGCCAGCAGTATCAACAGGGTGGGCTACGAGCAGTACTTC. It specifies CASSINRVGYEQYF.

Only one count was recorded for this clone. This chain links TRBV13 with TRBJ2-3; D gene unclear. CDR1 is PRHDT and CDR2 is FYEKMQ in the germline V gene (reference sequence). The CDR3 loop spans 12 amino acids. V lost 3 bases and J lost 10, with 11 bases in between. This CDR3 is CASSFLRAAQYF. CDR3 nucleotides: TGTGCCAGCAGCTTCCTCCGCGCCGCGCAGTATTTT.

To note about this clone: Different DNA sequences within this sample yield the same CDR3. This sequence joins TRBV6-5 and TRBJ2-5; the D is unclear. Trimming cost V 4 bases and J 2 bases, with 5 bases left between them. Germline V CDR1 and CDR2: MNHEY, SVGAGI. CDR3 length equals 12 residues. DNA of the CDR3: TGTGCCAGCAGTTGGGATCAAGAGACCCAGTACTTC. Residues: CASSWDQETQYF.

Here the CDR3 DNA reads TGTGCCAGCAGCGTAGATGCGGGCTACTCCGAGCAGTACTTC. This sequence encodes CASSVDAGYSEQYF. This chain joins TRBV9 and TRBJ2-7; D possibly corresponds to TRBD2 (5 bases). The length of the CDR3 is 14 residues. Trimming cost V 0 bases and J 6 bases, with 13 bases left between them. In germline, CDR1 is SGDLS, CDR2 YYNGEE.

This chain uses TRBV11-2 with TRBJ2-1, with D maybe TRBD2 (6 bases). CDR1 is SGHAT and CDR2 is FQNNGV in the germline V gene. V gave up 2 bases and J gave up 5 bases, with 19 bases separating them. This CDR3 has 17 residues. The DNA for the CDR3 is TGTGCCAGCAGCTTACCCCAATGGGGGACGGGAGACAATGAGCAGTTCTTC. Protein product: CASSLPQWGTGDNEQFF.

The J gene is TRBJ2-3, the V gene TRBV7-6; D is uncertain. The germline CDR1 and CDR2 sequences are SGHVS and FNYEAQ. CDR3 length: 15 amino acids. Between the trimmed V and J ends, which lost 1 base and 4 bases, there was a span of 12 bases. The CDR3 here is CASSLGTHGADTQYF. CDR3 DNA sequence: TGTGCCAGCAGCTTAGGGACCCACGGAGCAGATACGCAGTATTTT.

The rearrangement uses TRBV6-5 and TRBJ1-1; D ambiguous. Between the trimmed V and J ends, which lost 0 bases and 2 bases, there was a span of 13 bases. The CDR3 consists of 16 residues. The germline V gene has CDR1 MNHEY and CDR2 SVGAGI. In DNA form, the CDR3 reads TGTGCCAGCAGTTACTCGGCAGGAGAAATTAACACTGAAGCTTTCTTT. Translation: CASSYSAGEINTEAFF.

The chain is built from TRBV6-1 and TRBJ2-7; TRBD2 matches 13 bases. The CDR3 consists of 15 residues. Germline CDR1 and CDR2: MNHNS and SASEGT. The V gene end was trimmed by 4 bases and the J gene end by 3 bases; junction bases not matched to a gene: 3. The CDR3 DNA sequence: TGTGCCAGCAGTGCCCGACTAGCGGGAGGCTACGAGCAGTACTTC. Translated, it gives CASSARLAGGYEQYF.

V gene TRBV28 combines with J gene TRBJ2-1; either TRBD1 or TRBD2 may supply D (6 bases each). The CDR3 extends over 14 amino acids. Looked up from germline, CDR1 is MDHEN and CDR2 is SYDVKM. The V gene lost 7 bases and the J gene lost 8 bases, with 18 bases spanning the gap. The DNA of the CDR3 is TGTGCCAGCACTCTTATCGGGGGCCGCGATGAGCAGTTCTTC. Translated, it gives CASTLIGGRDEQFF.

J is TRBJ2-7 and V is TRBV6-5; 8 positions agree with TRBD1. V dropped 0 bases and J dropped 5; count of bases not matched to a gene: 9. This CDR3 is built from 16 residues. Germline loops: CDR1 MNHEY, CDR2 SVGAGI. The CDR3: CASSYSAGQVSHEQYF. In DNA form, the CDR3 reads TGTGCCAGCAGTTACTCGGCGGGACAGGTGTCCCACGAGCAGTACTTC.

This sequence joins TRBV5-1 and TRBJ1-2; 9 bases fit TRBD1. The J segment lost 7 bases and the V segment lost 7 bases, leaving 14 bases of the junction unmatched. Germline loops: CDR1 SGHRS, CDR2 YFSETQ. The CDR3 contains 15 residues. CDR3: CASAAGDRESAGYTF. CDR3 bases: TGCGCCAGCGCTGCGGGGGACAGGGAGTCGGCTGGCTACACCTTC.

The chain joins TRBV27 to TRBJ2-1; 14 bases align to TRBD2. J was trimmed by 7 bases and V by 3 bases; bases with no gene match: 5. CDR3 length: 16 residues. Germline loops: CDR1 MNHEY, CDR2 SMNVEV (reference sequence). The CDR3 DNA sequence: TGTGCCAGCAGTTTGTTCGGACTAGCGGGAGGTAATGAGCAGTTCTTC. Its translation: CASSLFGLAGGNEQFF.

The CDR3 DNA reads TGTGCCATCAGCACGGACAGCAACTGGAACACTGAAGCTTTCTTT. Translating gives CAISTDSNWNTEAFF. The genes are TRBV10-3 and TRBJ1-1; D might be TRBD1 (6 bases). Trimming removed 6 bases from V and 1 base from J, with 15 bases in between. There are 15 residues in the CDR3. Per the germline V gene, CDR1 is ENHRY and CDR2 is SYGVKD.

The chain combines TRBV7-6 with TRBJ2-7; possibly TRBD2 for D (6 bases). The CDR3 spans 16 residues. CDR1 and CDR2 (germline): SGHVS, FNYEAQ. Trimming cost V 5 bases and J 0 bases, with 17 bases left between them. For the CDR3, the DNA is TGTGCCAGCAGCCCGACCGGGGGACTCATCTCCTACGAGCAGTACTTC. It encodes CASSPTGGLISYEQYF.

CDR3 residues: CASREGVGVEQYF. The CDR3 nucleotides are TGCGCCAGCAGAGAAGGGGTAGGAGTCGAGCAGTACTTC. This chain uses TRBV5-1 with TRBJ2-7; tentative D call: TRBD1 (5 bases). This CDR3 is 13 amino acids long. CDR1 and CDR2 from the germline V gene are SGHRS and YFSETQ. The V end was cut by 5 bases, the J end by 6 bases, with 15 bases between. The whole variable domain, filled in from reference TRBV5-1 and TRBJ2-7, reads KAGVTQTPRYLIKTRGQQVTLSCSPISGHRSVSWYQQTPGQGLQFLFEYFSETQRNKGNFPGRFSGRQFSNSRSEMNVSTLELGDSALYLCASREGVGVEQYFGPGTRLTVT.

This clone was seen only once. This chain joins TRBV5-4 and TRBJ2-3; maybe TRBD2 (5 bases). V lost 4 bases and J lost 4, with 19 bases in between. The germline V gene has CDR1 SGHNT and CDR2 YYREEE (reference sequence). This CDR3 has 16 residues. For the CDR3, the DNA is TGTGCCAGCAGCCCAATCGAGGGAGATTTTGCAGATACGCAGTATTTT. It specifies CASSPIEGDFADTQYF. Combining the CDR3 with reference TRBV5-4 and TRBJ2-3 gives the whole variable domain ETGVTQSPTHLIKTRGQQVTLRCSSQSGHNTVSWYQQALGQGPQFIFQYYREEENGRGNFPPRFSGLQFPNYSSELNVNALELDDSALYLCASSPIEGDFADTQYFGPGTRLTVL.

The chain's CDR3 is CASSKTTGGYEQYF. The CDR3 nucleotides are TGTGCCAGCAGCAAAACGACAGGGGGCTACGAGCAGTACTTC. This chain joins TRBV7-9 and TRBJ2-7, with TRBD1 matching over 9 bases. Germline lookup yields CDR1 SEHNR and CDR2 FQNEAQ (reference sequence). V lost 5 bases, J lost 3 bases, and 5 bases stayed unmatched. The CDR3 is 14 residues long. Using reference TRBV7-9 and TRBJ2-7 for the parts outside the CDR3, the full variable domain is DTGVSQNPRHKITKRGQNVTFRCDPISEHNRLYWYRQTLGQGPEFLTYFQNEAQLEKSRLLSDRFSAERPKGSFSTLEIQRTEQGDSAMYLCASSKTTGGYEQYFGPGTRLTVT.

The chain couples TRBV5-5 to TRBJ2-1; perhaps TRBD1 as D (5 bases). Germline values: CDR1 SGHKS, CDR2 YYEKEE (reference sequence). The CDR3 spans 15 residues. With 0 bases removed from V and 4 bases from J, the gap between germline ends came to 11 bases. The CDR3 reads CASSLEGQIYNEQFF. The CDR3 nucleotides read TGTGCCAGCAGCTTGGAGGGGCAAATATACAATGAGCAGTTCTTC.

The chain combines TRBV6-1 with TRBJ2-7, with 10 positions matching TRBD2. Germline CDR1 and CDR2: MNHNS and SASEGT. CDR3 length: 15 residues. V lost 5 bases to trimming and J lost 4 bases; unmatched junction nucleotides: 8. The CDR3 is CASSNLAGVFYEQYF. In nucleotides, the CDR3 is TGTGCCAGCAGTAATCTAGCGGGAGTTTTTTACGAGCAGTACTTC.

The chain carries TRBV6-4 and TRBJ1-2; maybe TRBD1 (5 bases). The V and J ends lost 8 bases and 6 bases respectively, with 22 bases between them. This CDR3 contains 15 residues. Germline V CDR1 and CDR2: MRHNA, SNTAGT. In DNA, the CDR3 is TGTGCCAGCGGAAAATCGGCGGGGCGGACGGATGGCTACACCTTC. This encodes CASGKSAGRTDGYTF.

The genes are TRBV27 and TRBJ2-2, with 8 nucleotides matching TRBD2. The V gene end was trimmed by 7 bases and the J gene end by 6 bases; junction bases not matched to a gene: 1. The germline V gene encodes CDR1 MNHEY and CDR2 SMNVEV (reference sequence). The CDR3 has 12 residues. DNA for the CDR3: TGTGCCAGCACCGGGGGGGCCGGGGAGCTGTTTTTT. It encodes CASTGGAGELFF.

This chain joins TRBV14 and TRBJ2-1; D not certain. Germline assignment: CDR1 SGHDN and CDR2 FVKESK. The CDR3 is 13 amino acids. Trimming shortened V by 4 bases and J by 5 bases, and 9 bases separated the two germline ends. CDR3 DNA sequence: TGTGCCAGCAGCCTACTCGACCACAATGAGCAGTTCTTC. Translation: CASSLLDHNEQFF. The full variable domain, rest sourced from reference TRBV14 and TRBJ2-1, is EAGVTQFPSHSVIEKGQTVTLRCDPISGHDNLYWYRRVMGKEIKFLLHFVKESKQDESGMPNNRFLAERTGGTYSTLKVQPAELEDSGVYFCASSLLDHNEQFFGPGTRLTVL.

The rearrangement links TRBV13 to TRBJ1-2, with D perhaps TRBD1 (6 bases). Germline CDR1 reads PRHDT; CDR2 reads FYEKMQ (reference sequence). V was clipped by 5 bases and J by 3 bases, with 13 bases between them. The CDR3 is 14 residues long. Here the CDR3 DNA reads TGTGCCAGCAGCGGACAGACCTTTGACTATGGCTACACCTTC. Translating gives CASSGQTFDYGYTF.

CDR3 nucleotides: TGTGCCAGTAGTTCTAGCGAGGGGGGGCCGATCTACAATGAGCAGTTCTTC. This translates into CASSSSEGGPIYNEQFF. The chain combines TRBV19 with TRBJ2-1; possible D gene TRBD2, 7 bases. The CDR3 has 17 residues. Trimming stripped 5 bases from V and 3 bases from J, with 20 bases between. Per germline, CDR1 LNHDA and CDR2 SQIVND (reference sequence).

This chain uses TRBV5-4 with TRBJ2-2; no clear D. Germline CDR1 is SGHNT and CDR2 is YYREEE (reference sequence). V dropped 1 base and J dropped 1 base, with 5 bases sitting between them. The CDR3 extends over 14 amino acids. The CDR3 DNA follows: TGTGCCAGCAGCTTGACAGAGAACACCGGGGAGCTGTTTTTT. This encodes CASSLTENTGELFF.

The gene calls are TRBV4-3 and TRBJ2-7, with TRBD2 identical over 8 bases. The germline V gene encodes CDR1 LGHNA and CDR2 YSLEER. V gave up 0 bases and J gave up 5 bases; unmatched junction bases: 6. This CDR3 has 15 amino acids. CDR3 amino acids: CASSQEPSGGDEQYF. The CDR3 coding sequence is TGCGCCAGCAGCCAAGAACCCAGCGGGGGCGACGAGCAGTACTTC.

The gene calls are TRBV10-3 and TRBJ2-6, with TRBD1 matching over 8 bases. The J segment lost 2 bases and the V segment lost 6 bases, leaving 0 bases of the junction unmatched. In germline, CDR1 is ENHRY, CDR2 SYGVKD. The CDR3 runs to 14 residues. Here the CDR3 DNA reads TGTGCCATCAGGGACAGGGCTGGGGCCAACGTCCTGACTTTC. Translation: CAIRDRAGANVLTF.

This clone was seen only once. The CDR3 region has the DNA TGTGCCAGCAGTTTATCATCCGGAGGAGAGTCCTACAATGAGCAGTTCTTC. Translating gives CASSLSSGGESYNEQFF. V usage is TRBV27 and J usage is TRBJ2-1; D may be TRBD2 (5 bases). Trimming cost V 0 bases and J 1 base, with 13 bases left between them. The CDR3 runs 17 residues. Germline V gives CDR1 MNHEY, CDR2 SMNVEV (reference sequence).

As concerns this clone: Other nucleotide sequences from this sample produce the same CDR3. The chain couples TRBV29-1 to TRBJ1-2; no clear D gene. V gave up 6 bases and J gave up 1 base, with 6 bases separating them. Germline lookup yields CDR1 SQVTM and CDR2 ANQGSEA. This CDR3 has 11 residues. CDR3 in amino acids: CSVESNYGYTF. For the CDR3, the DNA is TGCAGCGTGGAAAGTAACTATGGCTACACCTTC. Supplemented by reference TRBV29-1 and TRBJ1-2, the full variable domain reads SAVISQKPSRDICQRGTSLTIQCQVDSQVTMMFWYRQQPGQSLTLIATANQGSEATYESGFVIDKFPISRPNLTFSTLTVSNMSPEDSSIYLCSVESNYGYTFGSGTRLTVV.